Below are 22 T cell receptor beta chains sequenced from a single sample in a study of blood T cell repertoires in COVID-19. Data came from immunoSEQ multiplex PCR; TCRdb stores just in-frame clones and leaves some out. Of about 100,000 clones in the sample, roughly 79% were seen once. The sequenced material came from peripheral blood. These receptors came from a human donor in a cohort sampled during active COVID-19.

The gene calls are TRBV27 and TRBJ1-2, with TRBD1 matching over 8 bases. V trimming: 5 bases; J trimming: 5 bases; junction bases outside the gene matches: 4. The germline gives CDR1 MNHEY, CDR2 SMNVEV (reference sequence). CDR3 size: 13 residues. This CDR3 reads CASSPRTGYGYTF. CDR3 bases: TGTGCCAGCAGTCCACGGACAGGGTATGGCTACACCTTC.

Only a few counts were recorded for this clone. The rearrangement joins TRBV3-1 (or the pseudogene TRBV3-2) to TRBJ2-1; 8 bases agree with TRBD2. The CDR3 is 14 residues long. Germline-derived CDR1 and CDR2 are LGHDT and YNNKEL (reference sequence). After removal of 3 bases from V and 7 bases from J, the junction contained 5 bases not matched to a gene. This CDR3 is CASSHRTSSNEQFF. The CDR3 coding sequence is TGTGCCAGCAGCCATAGGACTAGCAGTAATGAGCAGTTCTTC.

V and J are TRBV28 and TRBJ1-6; D remains ambiguous. The CDR3 contains 15 residues. V lost 1 base, J lost 5 bases, and 9 bases lay in between. The germline CDR1 and CDR2 sequences are MDHEN and SYDVKM. The CDR3 is CASSLYGSDNSPLHF. CDR3 nucleotides: TGTGCCAGCAGTTTATATGGGAGCGATAATTCACCCCTCCACTTT.

The chain employs TRBV7-2 and TRBJ2-2; tentatively, D is TRBD1 (6 bases). There are 16 residues in the CDR3. Germline CDR1 and CDR2: SGHTA and FQGNSA. Trimming removed 1 base from V and 5 bases from J, with 14 bases in between. CDR3 DNA: TGTGCCAGCAGCTTAGGTGGCCAGGGGTCGACCGGGGAGCTGTTTTTT. It codes for CASSLGGQGSTGELFF.

The count of this clone is one. One junction end disagrees with the germline gene, perhaps due to a read error. V and J are TRBV14 and TRBJ2-1, with D possibly matching TRBD1 (6 bases). This CDR3 is 15 amino acids long. CDR1 is SGHDN, CDR2 FVKESK, per germline. CDR3 DNA: TGTGCCAGCACCCAAGATACGTCAGGGGACAATGAGCAGTTCTTC. It specifies CASTQDTSGDNEQFF.

Here the CDR3 reads CASSLAEAGEAFF. For the CDR3, the DNA is TGCGCCAGCAGCCTGGCGGAGGCCGGTGAAGCTTTCTTT. The chain couples TRBV5-1 to TRBJ1-1; D not resolved. This CDR3 contains 13 residues. CDR1 and CDR2 (germline): SGHRS, YFSETQ. Trimming pared 4 bases from V and 7 bases from J, leaving 14 bases between. Complete variable domain (other parts from reference TRBV5-1 and TRBJ1-1): KAGVTQTPRYLIKTRGQQVTLSCSPISGHRSVSWYQQTPGQGLQFLFEYFSETQRNKGNFPGRFSGRQFSNSRSEMNVSTLELGDSALYLCASSLAEAGEAFFGQGTRLTVV.

This sequence joins TRBV9 and TRBJ2-1; 7 bases match TRBD2. V shed 0 bases and J 2 bases; nucleotides not matched to a gene: 2. This CDR3 has 15 residues. Germline V gene data show CDR1 as SGDLS and CDR2 as YYNGEE. The DNA of the CDR3 is TGTGCCAGCAGCGTAGCTAGCGGCCCCTACAATGAGCAGTTCTTC. Amino acids: CASSVASGPYNEQFF.

The V gene is TRBV5-1, the J gene TRBJ2-3; D not resolved. The V and J ends lost 4 bases and 5 bases respectively, with 5 bases between them. The V gene's germline CDR1 is SGHRS and CDR2 YFSETQ. The CDR3 consists of 11 residues. The CDR3 DNA is TGCGCCAGCAGCACACAAGATACGCAGTATTTT. Protein product: CASSTQDTQYF.

The rearrangement uses TRBV5-1 and TRBJ2-3; a weak D match, TRBD1 (5 bases). The CDR3 covers 14 residues. CDR1 SGHRS and CDR2 YFSETQ come from the germline V gene. The V and J ends lost 4 bases and 2 bases respectively, with 11 bases between them. In DNA form, the CDR3 reads TGCGCCAGCAGCCTAGGGGCGTCCACAGATACGCAGTATTTT. It yields the protein CASSLGASTDTQYF.

The chain combines TRBV11-2 with TRBJ2-5, with TRBD2 matching 15 bases. V gave up 4 bases and J gave up 1 base; unmatched junction bases: 7. The V gene's germline CDR1 is SGHAT and CDR2 FQNNGV. The CDR3 is 18 amino acids. The CDR3 nucleotides are TGTGCCAGCAGCTCCCACCGGGGACTAGCGGGAGGCCAAGAGACCCAGTACTTC. Translated, it gives CASSSHRGLAGGQETQYF.

CDR3 sequence reads: CASSPGGGFGANVLTF. As DNA, the CDR3 is TGTGCCAGCTCACCGGGAGGAGGCTTTGGGGCCAACGTCCTGACTTTC. V gene TRBV18 combines with J gene TRBJ2-6; D might be TRBD2 (6 bases). The CDR3 spans 16 residues. From germline, CDR1 is KGHSH and CDR2 LQKENI. Trimming cost V 3 bases and J 3 bases, with 12 bases left between them.

V and J are TRBV5-5 and TRBJ2-7, with TRBD1 matching over 9 bases. The germline V gene has CDR1 SGHKS and CDR2 YYEKEE (reference sequence). The CDR3 consists of 17 residues. The V segment lost 5 bases and the J segment 2 bases; nucleotides outside the gene matches: 14. The CDR3 here is CASSSGTGTFRTYEQYF. For the CDR3, the DNA is TGTGCCAGCAGTTCCGGGACAGGGACATTTCGCACCTACGAGCAGTACTTC.

The rearrangement links TRBV20-1 to TRBJ2-5; TRBD2 matches at 7 bases. The J segment lost 9 bases and the V segment lost 5 bases, leaving 6 bases of the junction unmatched. The CDR3 totals 11 residues. Germline CDR1 reads DFQATT; CDR2 reads SNEGSKA (reference sequence). Written as DNA, the CDR3 is TGCAGTGCTCCACAAGGGAGGGCCCAGTACTTC. Residues: CSAPQGRAQYF.

The rearrangement links TRBV27 to TRBJ2-2, with TRBD1 matching 7 bases. The CDR3 runs 15 residues. Trimming at V came to 8 bases and at J to 0 bases, leaving 6 bases not matched to a gene. Germline CDR1 is MNHEY and CDR2 is SMNVEV (reference sequence). DNA for the CDR3: TGTGCCAGCTGCCCGGGACAGACGAACACCGGGGAGCTGTTTTTT. The encoded protein is CASCPGQTNTGELFF.

The sample holds one count of this clone. This rearrangement joins TRBV2 to TRBJ2-2, with 9 bases aligning to TRBD2. V shed 9 bases, J shed 4 bases, and the junction held 9 bases outside the gene matches. This CDR3 comprises 15 residues. Germline V gene data show CDR1 as SNHLY and CDR2 as FYNNEI. CDR3 loop: CASAPGLASTGELFF. The CDR3 DNA is TGTGCCAGTGCCCCGGGACTAGCTAGCACCGGGGAGCTGTTTTTT.

The chain couples TRBV7-9 to TRBJ2-1; 9 bases agree with TRBD1. The germline V gene has CDR1 SEHNR and CDR2 FQNEAQ (reference sequence). V was clipped by 7 bases and J by 6 bases; unmatched bases: 7. CDR3 length equals 14 residues. DNA for the CDR3: TGTGCCAGCAATGCGGGACAGGGCTTCAATGAGCAGTTCTTC. Protein sequence: CASNAGQGFNEQFF.

This rearrangement joins TRBV5-1 to TRBJ2-5; a weak D match, TRBD1 (5 bases). CDR3 length: 13 amino acids. The V and J ends lost 0 bases and 5 bases respectively, with 8 bases between them. Germline V gene lookup returns CDR1 SGHRS and CDR2 YFSETQ. CDR3 DNA sequence: TGCGCCAGCAGCTTGGGTGGGGCGGAGACCCAGTACTTC. It is translated as CASSLGGAETQYF.

This rearrangement joins TRBV2 to TRBJ2-3; D might be TRBD1 (6 bases). V was clipped by 7 bases and J by 0 bases, with 20 bases between them. Germline values: CDR1 SNHLY, CDR2 FYNNEI. This CDR3 is built from 17 residues. The CDR3 is CASNRITTGISTDTQYF. As DNA, the CDR3 is TGTGCCAGCAACCGGATTACGACAGGCATTAGCACAGATACGCAGTATTTT.

V gene TRBV9 combines with J gene TRBJ2-7; D is possibly TRBD1 (5 bases). The CDR3 loop spans 14 amino acids. The V gene's germline CDR1 is SGDLS and CDR2 YYNGEE. The V end was cut by 0 bases, the J end by 2 bases, with 9 bases between. The CDR3 sequence: CASSVELGPYEQYF. For the CDR3, the DNA is TGTGCCAGCAGCGTAGAACTGGGGCCCTACGAGCAGTACTTC. Drawing the rest from reference TRBV9 and TRBJ2-7, the complete variable domain is DSGVTQTPKHLITATGQRVTLRCSPRSGDLSVYWYQQSLDQGLQFLIQYYNGEERAKGNILERFSAQQFPDLHSELNLSSLELGDSALYFCASSVELGPYEQYFGPGTRLTVT.

The rearrangement uses TRBV2 and TRBJ2-7; D may be TRBD1 (5 bases). The CDR3 totals 13 residues. Germline assignment: CDR1 SNHLY and CDR2 FYNNEI. The V end was cut by 4 bases, the J end by 6 bases, with 13 bases between. The CDR3 here is CASSVYRGSEQYF. The CDR3 coding sequence is TGTGCCAGCAGTGTATATAGGGGTTCCGAGCAGTACTTC.

The CDR3 loop is CATSDSSGGDLGIQYF. The CDR3 region has the DNA TGTGCCACCAGTGATTCCAGCGGGGGGGACCTTGGCATTCAGTACTTC. The chain couples TRBV24-1 to TRBJ2-4; 10 bases fit TRBD2. V lost 2 bases and J lost 9; bases outside the gene matches: 9. This CDR3 is 16 amino acids long. CDR1 and CDR2 (germline): KGHDR, SFDVKD.

This clone was recorded only once. V is TRBV27 and J is TRBJ1-1; a weak D match, TRBD1 (5 bases). CDR3 length: 12 amino acids. The V gene lost 3 bases and the J gene lost 5 bases, with 7 bases spanning the gap. CDR1 is MNHEY and CDR2 is SMNVEV in the germline V gene (reference sequence). Written as DNA, the CDR3 is TGTGCCAGCAGTTTGCGGGGGACTGAAGCTTTCTTT. Residues: CASSLRGTEAFF.